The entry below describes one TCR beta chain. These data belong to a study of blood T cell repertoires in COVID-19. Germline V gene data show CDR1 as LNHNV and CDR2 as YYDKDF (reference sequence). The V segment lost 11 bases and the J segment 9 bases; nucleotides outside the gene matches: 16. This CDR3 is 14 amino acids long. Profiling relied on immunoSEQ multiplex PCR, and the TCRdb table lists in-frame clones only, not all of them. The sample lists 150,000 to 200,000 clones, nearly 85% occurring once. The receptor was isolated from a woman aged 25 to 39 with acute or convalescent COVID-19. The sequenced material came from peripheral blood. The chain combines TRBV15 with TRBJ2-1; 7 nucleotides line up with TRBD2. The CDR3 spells CAAATGGMLGEQFF. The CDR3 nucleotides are TGTGCCGCTGCAACGGGGGGAATGCTCGGTGAGCAGTTCTTC.